The sequence of this T cell receptor beta chain was determined in a study of regulatory T cells in long-lasting Graves disease. The study's findings and limits: Accuracy may have suffered from the small sample size.

The CDR3 consists of 16 residues. The V end was cut by 3 bases, the J end by 7 bases, with 21 bases between. Germline V gene lookup returns CDR1 KGHSH and CDR2 LQKENI. This clonotype was counted only a few times. Its antigen is unknown. Arm-PCR of CDR3 regions and iRepertoire HTBI primers were used to build TCR beta libraries. One entry per CDR3 protein, called by TCRdb with MiXCR from the multiplex PCR reads. The repertoire consists of hundreds of thousands of distinct CDR3 sequences, with 13% occurring once and the leading ten covering approximately 9.3%. Time point noted: newly diagnosed GD, antithyroid drugs for less than 3 months. Scientists built the TCR library using RNA that was extracted from PBMCs. These data were likewise used in another study, on T cells in Graves' hyperthyroidism and ophthalmopathy. That work states: The HTBI primer set was used in a first-round RT-PCR of the TCR CDR3.

The chain has TRBV18 and TRBJ1-1, with D possibly matching TRBD1 (5 bases). The source is a man aged 30 to 45 with Graves disease. This specimen was peripheral blood mononuclear cells (PBMCs), taken at new diagnosis, from a patient treated with antithyroid drugs. This chain's CDR3 is CASSPHGQGLGGEAFF. In nucleotides, the CDR3 is TGTGCCAGCTCACCCCATGGACAAGGCCTGGGGGGTGAAGCTTTCTTT.